These 27 T cell receptor beta chains were sequenced from one sample in a study of technical replicates of blood from a few donors. Measured with immunoSEQ multiplex PCR; TCRdb has only the in-frame clones, and not every one. This repertoire shows around 97,000 clones, about 95% found once; its top ten account for approximately 0.33%. The sequenced material came from T cells isolated from PBMCs. These TCRs come from a human donor in good health.

The chain employs TRBV6-6 and TRBJ2-7; D may be TRBD1 (6 bases). Germline CDR1 MNHNY, CDR2 SVGAGI (reference sequence). V lost 6 bases to trimming and J lost 3 bases, with 15 bases between them. The CDR3 is made up of 14 amino acids. The DNA of the CDR3 is TGTGCCAGCAGCCCACCGGGACAAATCTACGAGCAGTACTTC. Its protein product is CASSPPGQIYEQYF.

In its sample, this clone was seen once. V gene TRBV18 combines with J gene TRBJ1-1; D unresolved. V was cut by 3 bases and J by 6 bases, with 17 bases left in between. CDR1 and CDR2 from the germline V gene are KGHSH and LQKENI. CDR3 length: 15 amino acids. The CDR3 coding sequence is TGTGCCAGCTCACCGCGATCTAGCGGGAGGGCTGAAGCTTTCTTT. Protein product: CASSPRSSGRAEAFF.

This clone was seen just once. Other DNA variants within this sample encode the same CDR3. The chain couples TRBV19 to TRBJ1-2, with no clear D. CDR1 LNHDA and CDR2 SQIVND come from the germline V gene (reference sequence). The CDR3 runs 11 residues. V shed 6 bases and J shed 6 bases, with 8 bases lying between them. The CDR3 nucleotides read TGTGCCAGTAGCCCGGGGAATGGCTACACCTTC. Its translation: CASSPGNGYTF.

The V call is TRBV5-3, the J call TRBJ1-1; TRBD1 agrees at 8 bases. TRBV5-3 is marked as an open reading frame, function uncertain. The CDR3 has 16 residues. V lost 2 bases to trimming and J lost 11 bases; unmatched junction nucleotides: 17. CDR3: CARSFVRGREGHSAFF. The DNA of the CDR3 is TGTGCCAGAAGCTTTGTCAGGGGGCGGGAGGGCCATTCGGCTTTCTTT.

V gene TRBV6-6 combines with J gene TRBJ1-1; TRBD1 aligns across 10 bases. The trim removed 5 bases at V and 5 bases at J, leaving 5 bases unmatched. Germline V CDR1 and CDR2: MNHNY, SVGAGI (reference sequence). The CDR3 loop spans 14 amino acids. CDR3 sequence (DNA): TGTGCCAGCAGTGAGACAGGGGGCTGGACTGAAGCTTTCTTT. This translates into CASSETGGWTEAFF.

This clone was detected only once. The rearrangement links TRBV14 to TRBJ2-7, with TRBD1 identical over 7 bases. The CDR3 extends over 15 amino acids. The germline CDR1 and CDR2 sequences are SGHDN and FVKESK. The trim removed 2 bases at V and 3 bases at J, leaving 7 bases unmatched. The CDR3 DNA sequence: TGTGCCAGCAGCCAAATGACAGGGAATCTCTACGAGCAGTACTTC. Amino acids: CASSQMTGNLYEQYF.

This chain joins TRBV10-2 and TRBJ2-7; 10 bases are a match to TRBD1. This CDR3 is 15 amino acids long. Germline V lookup: CDR1 WSHSY, CDR2 SAAADI. V gave up 7 bases and J gave up 4 bases; unmatched junction bases: 10. The CDR3 protein is CASTNGQGDLYEQYF. The DNA for the CDR3 is TGCGCCAGCACTAACGGACAGGGGGATTTGTACGAGCAGTACTTC.

The rearrangement links TRBV9 to TRBJ2-5; maybe TRBD1 (6 bases). CDR3 size: 15 residues. The germline V and J ends were trimmed by 0 bases and 1 base, with 10 bases remaining between them. In germline, CDR1 is SGDLS, CDR2 YYNGEE. The CDR3 sequence: CASSVGAGVQETQYF. CDR3 nucleotide sequence: TGTGCCAGCAGCGTAGGGGCAGGGGTCCAAGAGACCCAGTACTTC.

V gene TRBV11-2 combines with J gene TRBJ1-2, with D possibly matching TRBD1 (6 bases). From germline, CDR1 is SGHAT and CDR2 FQNNGV. Between the trimmed V and J ends, which lost 1 base and 4 bases, there was a span of 16 bases. The CDR3 spans 16 residues. CDR3 in DNA: TGTGCCAGCAGCTTAGTGGGCCAGGGGCCGTTCTATGGCTACACCTTC. This encodes CASSLVGQGPFYGYTF.

This clone has just a few counts. J is TRBJ1-1 and V is TRBV29-1; D is perhaps TRBD1 (5 bases). CDR3 length: 12 residues. The V gene lost 7 bases and the J gene lost 0 bases, with 9 bases spanning the gap. Germline-derived CDR1 and CDR2 are SQVTM and ANQGSEA. The CDR3 DNA follows: TGCAGCGGGACAATGATGAACACTGAAGCTTTCTTT. Translating it yields CSGTMMNTEAFF.

The sample holds one count of this clone. The V call is TRBV13, the J call TRBJ2-7; tentative D call: TRBD1 (7 bases). The CDR3 covers 15 residues. V shed 5 bases and J shed 0 bases, with 14 bases lying between them. Germline lookup yields CDR1 PRHDT and CDR2 FYEKMQ (reference sequence). CDR3 bases: TGTGCCAGCAGCCGCGGGGACAGTGCCTCCTACGAGCAGTACTTC. Residues: CASSRGDSASYEQYF.

This sequence joins TRBV30 and TRBJ1-1, with 8 positions matching TRBD1. The CDR3 length is 13 residues. Per the germline V gene, CDR1 is GTSNPN and CDR2 is SVGIG (reference sequence). The V segment lost 3 bases and the J segment 7 bases; nucleotides outside the gene matches: 7. Here the CDR3 DNA reads TGTGCCTGGAGAAGAGACAGGGGCTATGAAGCTTTCTTT. Its protein is CAWRRDRGYEAFF.

V gene TRBV10-3 combines with J gene TRBJ2-7, with a weak D call TRBD1 (6 bases). This CDR3 has 16 amino acids. Trimming cost V 2 bases and J 1 base, with 15 bases left between them. Per the germline V gene, CDR1 is ENHRY and CDR2 is SYGVKD. CDR3 nucleotides: TGTGCCATCAGTGAGGTTGGAATGGACAGTTCCTACGAGCAGTACTTC. Its translation: CAISEVGMDSSYEQYF.

This clone was detected only a few times. This chain joins TRBV28 and TRBJ1-1; 7 bases map to TRBD1. Germline V gene lookup returns CDR1 MDHEN and CDR2 SYDVKM. J gave up 5 bases and V 6 bases, and 9 bases lay outside the gene matches. The CDR3 sequence is 14 residues long. CDR3 nucleotide sequence: TGTGCCAGCAGCAAGGGGGCTTGGTGGACTGAAGCTTTCTTT. Protein product: CASSKGAWWTEAFF.

The chain employs TRBV29-1 and TRBJ1-1, with no clear D. Trimming pared 6 bases from V and 1 base from J, leaving 3 bases between. Germline loops: CDR1 SQVTM, CDR2 ANQGSEA. This CDR3 spans 10 amino acids. The CDR3 region has the DNA TGCAGCGTCAAGAACACTGAAGCTTTCTTT. Translated: CSVKNTEAFF.

CDR3 protein: CASSAGTQPTEQYF. DNA of the CDR3: TGTGCCAGCAGCGCCGGGACTCAGCCTACGGAGCAGTACTTC. V usage is TRBV7-7 and J usage is TRBJ2-7, with a possible D match to TRBD2 (6 bases). Germline lookup yields CDR1 SSHAT and CDR2 FNYEAQ (reference sequence). The V end was cut by 5 bases, the J end by 7 bases, with 18 bases between. The CDR3 runs 14 residues.

This chain joins TRBV5-4 and TRBJ2-7; possible D gene TRBD2, 6 bases. This CDR3 is built from 16 residues. V lost 3 bases and J lost 2, with 18 bases in between. The germline gives CDR1 SGHNT, CDR2 YYREEE (reference sequence). The CDR3 DNA is TGTGCCAGCAGCTCCCGGGACTGGGGTTCGGCCTACGAGCAGTACTTC. It codes for CASSSRDWGSAYEQYF. The variable domain in full, with the rest retrieved from reference TRBV5-4 and TRBJ2-7, is ETGVTQSPTHLIKTRGQQVTLRCSSQSGHNTVSWYQQALGQGPQFIFQYYREEENGRGNFPPRFSGLQFPNYSSELNVNALELDDSALYLCASSSRDWGSAYEQYFGPGTRLTVT.

Only one count was recorded for this clone. The chain recombines TRBV5-1 with TRBJ1-4; D ambiguous. Trimming pared 4 bases from V and 0 bases from J, leaving 10 bases between. CDR3 length: 15 residues. Germline-derived CDR1 and CDR2 are SGHRS and YFSETQ. The CDR3 is CASSLSTATNEKLFF. The CDR3 region has the DNA TGCGCCAGCAGCCTGAGTACGGCAACTAATGAAAAACTGTTTTTT.

This chain joins TRBV28 and TRBJ2-7; 9 nucleotides agree with TRBD1. The CDR3 length is 15 residues. Germline lookup yields CDR1 MDHEN and CDR2 SYDVKM. V lost 5 bases and J lost 3; bases outside the gene matches: 8. CDR3 residues: CASSNRRTGDYEQYF. For the CDR3, the DNA is TGTGCCAGCAGTAATCGCCGGACAGGGGACTACGAGCAGTACTTC.

The CDR3 region has the DNA TGTGCCAGCAGTCTGCGGGGGGGAAATTCCTACGAGCAGTACTTC. Its protein product is CASSLRGGNSYEQYF. The chain carries TRBV27 and TRBJ2-7, with 9 bases lining up with TRBD2. J was trimmed by 1 base and V by 5 bases; bases with no gene match: 6. The CDR3 is 15 residues long. Germline CDR1 reads MNHEY; CDR2 reads SMNVEV (reference sequence).

V is TRBV19 and J is TRBJ2-2; D gene unclear. CDR3 size: 12 residues. V lost 5 bases and J lost 8, with 9 bases in between. Germline V CDR1 and CDR2: LNHDA, SQIVND (reference sequence). CDR3: CASSLEAGELFF. The CDR3 DNA sequence: TGTGCCAGTAGTCTCGAGGCGGGGGAGCTGTTTTTT.

The rearrangement links TRBV27 to TRBJ1-2; D gene unclear. The CDR3 spans 13 residues. V was trimmed by 3 bases and J by 8 bases, leaving 13 bases between them. Looked up from germline, CDR1 is MNHEY and CDR2 is SMNVEV (reference sequence). DNA for the CDR3: TGTGCCAGCAGTTTTAGCGGCGGCTGGGGCTACACCTTC. Translated, it gives CASSFSGGWGYTF.

This chain uses TRBV10-3 with TRBJ2-6; D gene ambiguous. Germline CDR1 is ENHRY and CDR2 is SYGVKD. CDR3 length equals 15 residues. V lost 3 bases, J lost 0 bases, and 6 bases lay in between. The CDR3 protein is CAISEKLSGANVLTF. CDR3 nucleotides: TGTGCCATCAGTGAAAAGCTCTCTGGGGCCAACGTCCTGACTTTC.

This chain uses TRBV7-8 with TRBJ2-7; D perhaps matches TRBD2 (5 bases). CDR1 SGHVS and CDR2 FQNEAQ come from the germline V gene. Trimming removed 5 bases at V and 3 bases at J, with 20 bases between. The CDR3 is 16 residues long. CDR3 DNA sequence: TGTGCCAGCAGCCCTCCCGAAGGCGAGGGATTCTACGAGCAGTACTTC. Protein sequence: CASSPPEGEGFYEQYF. Full variable domain (remainder filled in from reference TRBV7-8 and TRBJ2-7): GAGVSQSPRYKVAKRGQDVALRCDPISGHVSLFWYQQALGQGPEFLTYFQNEAQLDKSGLPSDRFFAERPEGSVSTLKIQRTQQEDSAVYLCASSPPEGEGFYEQYFGPGTRLTVT.

This clone was seen only once. The V gene is TRBV27, the J gene TRBJ2-2; D unclear. Trimming shortened V by 1 base and J by 5 bases, and 17 bases separated the two germline ends. CDR1 and CDR2 from the germline V gene are MNHEY and SMNVEV (reference sequence). CDR3 length: 17 amino acids. CDR3 sequence reads: CASSLFSRHSGTGELFF. The CDR3 coding sequence is TGTGCCAGCAGTTTATTCTCTCGTCACTCAGGTACCGGGGAGCTGTTTTTT.

This chain joins TRBV5-1 and TRBJ2-7; TRBD2 is a possible D gene (6 bases). The CDR3 loop spans 10 amino acids. Germline CDR1 reads SGHRS; CDR2 reads YFSETQ. V lost 5 bases and J lost 7, with 7 bases in between. The CDR3 protein is CASSGGEQYF. The CDR3 DNA is TGCGCCAGCAGTGGGGGGGAGCAGTACTTC.

This chain uses TRBV4-3 with TRBJ2-2, with 9 bases aligning to TRBD2. With 4 bases clipped from V and 0 bases from J, the junction kept 3 bases outside the gene matches. Per germline, CDR1 LGHNA and CDR2 YSLEER. The CDR3 totals 16 residues. Here the CDR3 reads CASSPLAGSNTGELFF. The CDR3 nucleotides are TGCGCCAGCAGCCCTCTAGCGGGGTCGAACACCGGGGAGCTGTTTTTT.